A single T cell receptor beta chain is shown here with its context. The entry originates in a study of blood T cell repertoires in COVID-19. Study in general: Sites in the United States, Italy and Spain provided acute and convalescent COVID-19 samples. Nucleic acid was either cDNA or gDNA, and it came from T cells, B-cell-depleted T cells, or PBMCs.

Data came from immunoSEQ multiplex PCR; TCRdb stores just in-frame clones and leaves some out. The sample yields around 260,000 clones, around 83% seen once. This CDR3 spans 16 amino acids. With V trimmed by 3 bases and J by 4 bases, 8 bases remained unmatched. Germline loops: CDR1 SGHNT, CDR2 YYREEE (reference sequence). The sequence was obtained from a man between 18 and 29 years old with active or convalescent COVID-19. The rearrangement joins TRBV5-4 to TRBJ2-5; 11 nucleotides align to TRBD1. Material: peripheral blood. The CDR3 loop is CASSYPPGQGVETQYF. As DNA, the CDR3 is TGTGCCAGCAGCTACCCTCCGGGACAGGGGGTAGAGACCCAGTACTTC.